This T cell receptor (beta chain) was identified during a study of blood T cell repertoires in COVID-19. Sequencing used immunoSEQ multiplex PCR; TCRdb keeps in-frame clones, though not all of them. The sample lists about 36,000 clones, roughly 77% occurring once. CDR1 and CDR2 (germline): MNHEY, SVGEGT. V shed 5 bases and J 8 bases; nucleotides not matched to a gene: 8. The CDR3 sequence is 13 residues long. Material for sequencing was peripheral blood. This sequence was found in a human donor in a cohort sampled during active or convalescent COVID-19. The donor label of this sample is uncertain. This chain links TRBV6-2 or TRBV6-3 with TRBJ1-2, with 7 bases identical to TRBD1. CDR3 nucleotides: TGTGCCAGCAGTGACGACAGGGTGCGGGGCTACACCTTC. Translated, it gives CASSDDRVRGYTF.